This T cell receptor (beta chain) was profiled in a study of blood T cell repertoires in COVID-19. Sequenced by immunoSEQ multiplex PCR; TCRdb stores in-frame clones only, minus some. The table lists 50,000 to 80,000 clones, roughly 90% of them singletons. This sequence originates from a man aged 60-69 years with acute or convalescent COVID-19. Material: peripheral blood.

In DNA, the CDR3 is TGTGCCAGCAGCTACGGGACAGGGGATTCACCCCTCCACTTT. Translation: CASSYGTGDSPLHF. The chain uses TRBV4-2 and TRBJ1-6; 10 nucleotides line up with TRBD1. CDR1 is LGHNA, CDR2 YNFKEQ, per germline. V shed 5 bases, J shed 8 bases, and the junction held 3 bases outside the gene matches. The CDR3 spans 14 residues.